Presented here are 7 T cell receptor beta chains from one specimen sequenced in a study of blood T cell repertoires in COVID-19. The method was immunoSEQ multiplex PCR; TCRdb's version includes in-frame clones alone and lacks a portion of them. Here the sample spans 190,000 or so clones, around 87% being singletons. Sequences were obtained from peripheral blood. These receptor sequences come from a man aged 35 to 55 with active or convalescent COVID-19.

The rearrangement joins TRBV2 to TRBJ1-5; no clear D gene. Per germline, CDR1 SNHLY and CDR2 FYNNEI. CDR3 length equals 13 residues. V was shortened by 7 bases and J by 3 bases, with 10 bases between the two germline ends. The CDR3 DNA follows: TGTGCCAGCAACGGGTTGGACAATCAGCCCCAGCATTTT. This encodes CASNGLDNQPQHF. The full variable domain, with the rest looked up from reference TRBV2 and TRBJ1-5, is EPEVTQTPSHQVTQMGQEVILRCVPISNHLYFYWYRQILGQKVEFLVSFYNNEISEKSEIFDDQFSVERPDGSNFTLKIRSTKLEDSAMYFCASNGLDNQPQHFGDGTRLSIL.

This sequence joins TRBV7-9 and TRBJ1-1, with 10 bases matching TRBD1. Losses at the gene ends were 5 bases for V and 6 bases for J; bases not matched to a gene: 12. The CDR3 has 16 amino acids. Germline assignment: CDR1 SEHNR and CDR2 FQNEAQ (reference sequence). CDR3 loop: CASSVDRGIFSAEAFF. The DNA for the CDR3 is TGTGCCAGCAGCGTGGACAGGGGGATATTTTCGGCTGAAGCTTTCTTT.

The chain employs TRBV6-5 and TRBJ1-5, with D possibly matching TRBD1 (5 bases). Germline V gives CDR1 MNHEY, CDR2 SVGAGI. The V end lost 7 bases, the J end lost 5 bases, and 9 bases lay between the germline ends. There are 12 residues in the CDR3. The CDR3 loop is CASMKQDQPQHF. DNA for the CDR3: TGTGCCAGCATGAAACAGGATCAGCCCCAGCATTTT.

The CDR3 here is CASTEGTSGGETQYF. The CDR3, as DNA: TGTGCCAGCACCGAAGGGACTAGCGGTGGAGAGACCCAGTACTTC. The rearrangement joins TRBV2 to TRBJ2-5; 11 positions agree with TRBD2. V lost 7 bases, J lost 4 bases, and 8 bases stayed unmatched. This CDR3 comprises 15 residues. Germline V gene sequence: CDR1 SNHLY, CDR2 FYNNEI.

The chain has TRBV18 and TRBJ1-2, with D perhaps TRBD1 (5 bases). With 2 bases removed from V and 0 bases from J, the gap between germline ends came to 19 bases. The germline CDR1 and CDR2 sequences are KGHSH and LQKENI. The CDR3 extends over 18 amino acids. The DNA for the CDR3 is TGTGCCAGCTCACCAAATCAGTGGGCAGGGATCACTAACTATGGCTACACCTTC. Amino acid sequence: CASSPNQWAGITNYGYTF.

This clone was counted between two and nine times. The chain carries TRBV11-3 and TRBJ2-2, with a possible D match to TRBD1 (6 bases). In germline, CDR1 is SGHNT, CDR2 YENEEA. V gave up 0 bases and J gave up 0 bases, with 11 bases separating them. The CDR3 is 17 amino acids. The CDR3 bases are TGTGCCAGCAGCTTAGATCCAAGGACAGCGAACACCGGGGAGCTGTTTTTT. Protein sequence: CASSLDPRTANTGELFF.

The CDR3: CASTTDRYTDTQYF. CDR3 sequence (DNA): TGTGCCAGCACGACGGACAGATACACAGATACGCAGTATTTT. The chain joins TRBV2 to TRBJ2-3; D might be TRBD1 (6 bases). Trimming stripped 7 bases from V and 2 bases from J, with 13 bases between. The V gene's germline CDR1 is SNHLY and CDR2 FYNNEI. The CDR3 runs 14 residues.